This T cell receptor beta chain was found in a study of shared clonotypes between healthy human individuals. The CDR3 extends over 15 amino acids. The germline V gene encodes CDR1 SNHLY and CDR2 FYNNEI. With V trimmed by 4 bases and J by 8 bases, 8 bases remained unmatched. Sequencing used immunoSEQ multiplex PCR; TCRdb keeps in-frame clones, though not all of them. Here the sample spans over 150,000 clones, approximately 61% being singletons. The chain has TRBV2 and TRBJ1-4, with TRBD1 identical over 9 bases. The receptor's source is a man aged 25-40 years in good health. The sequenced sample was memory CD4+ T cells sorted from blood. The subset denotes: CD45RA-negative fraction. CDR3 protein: CASSGENRGREKLFF. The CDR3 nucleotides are TGTGCCAGCAGTGGGGAAAACAGGGGGCGGGAAAAACTGTTTTTT.